This T cell receptor beta chain is from a study of T cell responses to AZD1222 COVID-19 vaccine. Broader study findings: Unmutated variant regions are reportedly targeted by nearly half of spike-specific TCRs. Donor demographics were predominantly white British with a female majority; clonal diversity may be underestimated.

Germline CDR1 and CDR2: LGHDT and YNNKEL (reference sequence). This CDR3 comprises 16 residues. The ends were cut back, 1 base at V and 1 base at J, with 10 bases in the middle. Worth noting for this clone: Its target is unknown.

Clones were sequenced by immunoSEQ multiplex PCR, and TCRdb holds only the in-frame ones, with some missing. This table has 75,000 to 100,000 clones, roughly 91% appearing once. The V call is TRBV3-1 (or the pseudogene TRBV3-2), the J call TRBJ2-2, with a tentative D call TRBD1 (5 bases). This receptor was taken from an adult in good health. This specimen was peripheral blood, taken on day 0 of AZD1222 vaccination. CDR3 in amino acids: CASSQAYGQNTGELFF. The CDR3 DNA sequence: TGTGCCAGCAGCCAAGCGTATGGACAGAACACCGGGGAGCTGTTTTTT.